The clone carrying this T cell receptor beta chain was found many times. Its target is not known. Via MiXCR, TCRdb re-called the 5' RACE reads, giving one row per CDR3 protein. The sample has around 61,000 distinct CDR3 sequences; about 10% are singletons. The length of the CDR3 is 14 residues. Germline CDR1 is SGDLS and CDR2 is YYNGEE. Germline trimming cut 5 bases from V and 8 bases from J; bases unmatched to any gene: 8. The data derive from a study of early T cells in non-severe SARS-CoV-2 infection. Study results and caveats: In VDJdb matching, anti-spike CD8 responses were favored while private and CD4 specificities went missing.

The sample comprised whole blood. The TCR sequence derives from an adult who was a healthcare worker with PCR-confirmed SARS-CoV-2 infection or an uninfected control (not recorded which). This chain joins TRBV9 and TRBJ1-4; 8 bases agree with TRBD1. The CDR3 loop reads CASSPTGQAEKLFF. The CDR3 bases are TGTGCCAGCAGTCCGACGGGACAGGCAGAAAAACTGTTTTTT.